Shown below are 2 T cell receptor beta chains from a single sample sequenced in a study of shared clonotypes between healthy human individuals. Produced via immunoSEQ multiplex PCR; TCRdb's table is partial and in-frame only. The sample yields more than 2,000,000 clones, approximately 95% seen once. Material: naive CD4+ T cells from PBMCs. The subset was: CD45RA+ positively selected. Receptors were obtained from a man aged 18 to 35 in good health. Some clones in this sample may be carry-over from other donors' samples.

The count of this clone is one. The rearrangement links TRBV7-2 to TRBJ2-3, with no clear D. The CDR3 spans 14 residues. Trimming removed 5 bases at V and 2 bases at J, with 11 bases between. Germline V gene sequence: CDR1 SGHTA, CDR2 FQGNSA. CDR3 bases: TGTGCCAGCAGCCCCTCCGGTGCCACAGATACGCAGTATTTT. Translated: CASSPSGATDTQYF.

The rearrangement uses TRBV5-5 and TRBJ1-5; D unresolved. Trimming pared 0 bases from V and 7 bases from J, leaving 8 bases between. CDR1 and CDR2 from the germline V gene are SGHKS and YYEKEE (reference sequence). The CDR3 extends over 13 amino acids. CDR3: CASSLESGQPQHF. In DNA, the CDR3 is TGTGCCAGCAGCTTGGAGTCCGGGCAGCCCCAGCATTTT.